Listed below are T cell receptor beta chains from one sample, sequenced in a study of shared clonotypes between healthy human individuals. The assay was immunoSEQ multiplex PCR, and TCRdb's table has in-frame clones only and misses some. The repertoire has about 2.5 million clones, less than 95% of them found once; the top ten carry 0.37%. The sequenced material came from naive CD4+ T cells from PBMCs. The source is a man between 18 and 35 years old in good health. Some clones in this sample may be carry-over from other donors' samples. The conserved cysteine and the conserved F or W are not part of the CDR3 here. Fields, in order: V gene, CDR3 protein.

TRBV5-6 | ASSFLRFGYNSPLH
TRBV7-3 | ASSPSAGAGETQY
TRBV21-1 | ASSLQRQGPMNTEAF
TRBV7-8 | ASSFGTSGRAISYEQY
TRBV5-1 | ASSSGAGNEQF
TRBV7-2 | ASSFALGLAGGDEQY
TRBV28 | ASSPGGTGRIYGYT
TRBV5-8 | ASSLYVAGGVTDTQY
TRBV7-8 | ASSLLQVTDTQY
TRBV28 | ASSLFAGQGIYFSAGELF
TRBV4-1 | ASSPRREQVYGYT
TRBV5-4 | ASILVGWGGIQY
TRBV9 | ASSIVQGVMGDTQY